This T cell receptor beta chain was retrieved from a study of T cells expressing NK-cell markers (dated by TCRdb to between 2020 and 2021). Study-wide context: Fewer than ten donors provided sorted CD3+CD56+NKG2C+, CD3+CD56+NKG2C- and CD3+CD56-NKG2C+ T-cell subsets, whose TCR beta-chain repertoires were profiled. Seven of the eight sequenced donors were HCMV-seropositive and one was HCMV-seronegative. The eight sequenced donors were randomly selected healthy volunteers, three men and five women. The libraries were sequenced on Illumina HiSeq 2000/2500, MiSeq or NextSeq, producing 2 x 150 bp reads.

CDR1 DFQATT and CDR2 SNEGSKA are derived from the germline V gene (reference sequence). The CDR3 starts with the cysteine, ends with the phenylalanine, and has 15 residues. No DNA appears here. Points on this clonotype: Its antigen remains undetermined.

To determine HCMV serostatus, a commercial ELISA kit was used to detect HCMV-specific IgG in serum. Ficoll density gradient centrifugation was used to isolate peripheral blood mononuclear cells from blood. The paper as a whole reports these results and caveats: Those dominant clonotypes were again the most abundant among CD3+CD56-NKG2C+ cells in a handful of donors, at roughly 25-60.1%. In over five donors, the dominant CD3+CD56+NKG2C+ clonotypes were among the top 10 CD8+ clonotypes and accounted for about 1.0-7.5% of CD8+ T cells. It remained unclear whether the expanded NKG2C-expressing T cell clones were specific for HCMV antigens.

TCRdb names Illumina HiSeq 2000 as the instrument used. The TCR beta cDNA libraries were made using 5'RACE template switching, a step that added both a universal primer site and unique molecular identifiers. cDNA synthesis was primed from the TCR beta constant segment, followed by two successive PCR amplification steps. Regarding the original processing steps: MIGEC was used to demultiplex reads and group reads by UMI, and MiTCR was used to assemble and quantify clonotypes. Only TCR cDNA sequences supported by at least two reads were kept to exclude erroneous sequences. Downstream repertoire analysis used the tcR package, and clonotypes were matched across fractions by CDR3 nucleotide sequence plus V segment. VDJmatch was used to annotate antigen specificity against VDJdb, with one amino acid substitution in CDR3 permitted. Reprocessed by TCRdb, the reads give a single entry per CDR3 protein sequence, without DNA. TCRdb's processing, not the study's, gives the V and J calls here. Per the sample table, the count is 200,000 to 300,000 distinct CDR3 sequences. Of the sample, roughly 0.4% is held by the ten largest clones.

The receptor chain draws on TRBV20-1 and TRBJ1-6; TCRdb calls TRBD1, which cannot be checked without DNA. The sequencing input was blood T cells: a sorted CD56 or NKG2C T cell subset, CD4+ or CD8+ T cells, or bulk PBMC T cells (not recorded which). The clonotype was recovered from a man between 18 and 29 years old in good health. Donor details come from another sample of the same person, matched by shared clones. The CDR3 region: CSARVVAGRNSPLHF.